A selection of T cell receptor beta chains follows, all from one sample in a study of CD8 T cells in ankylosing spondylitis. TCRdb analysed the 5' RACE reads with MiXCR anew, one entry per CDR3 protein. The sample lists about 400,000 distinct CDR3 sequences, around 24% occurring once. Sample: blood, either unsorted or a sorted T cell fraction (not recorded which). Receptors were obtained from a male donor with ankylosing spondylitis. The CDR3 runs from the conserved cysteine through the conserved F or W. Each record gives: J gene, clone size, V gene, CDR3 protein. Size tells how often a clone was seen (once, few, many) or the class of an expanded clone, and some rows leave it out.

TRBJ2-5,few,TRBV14,CASSQAGTGKETQYF
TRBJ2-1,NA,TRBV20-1,CSASSRLVSFDEQFF
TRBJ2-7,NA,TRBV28,CASHLPGLPEEQYF
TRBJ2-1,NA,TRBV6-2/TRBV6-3,CASSPRPTSGSSGEQFF
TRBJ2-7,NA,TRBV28,CASTYRQGGREQYF
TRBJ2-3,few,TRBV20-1,CSAKTASSTDTQYF
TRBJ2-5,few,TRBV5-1,CASSLVPGTSVQETQYF
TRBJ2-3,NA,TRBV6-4,CATSDRAGTSGRAGGGTDTQYF
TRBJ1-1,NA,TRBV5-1,CASSLEDRATFF
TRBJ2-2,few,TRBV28,CASSFWQGKLAGAVNTGELFF
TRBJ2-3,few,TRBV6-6,CASSYRLDTQYF
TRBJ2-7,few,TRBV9,CASSSRVENFYEQYF
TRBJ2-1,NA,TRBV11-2,CASSFPGTSGRARYNEQFF
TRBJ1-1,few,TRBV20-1,CSARDRANMNTEAFF
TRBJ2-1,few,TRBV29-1,CSVDGAIEQFF
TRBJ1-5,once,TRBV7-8,CASSSMGTELGEPQHF
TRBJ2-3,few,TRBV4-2,CASSQDGRGSDTQYF
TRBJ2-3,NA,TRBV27,CASSFSGTSGSYTQYF